What follows describes a single T cell receptor (beta chain). Its antigen is undetermined. Combining a sample-barcoded 5' primer with a J-beta primer mix, a second PCR ran for about 7 to 11 cycles. A single record per CDR3 protein comes from TCRdb applying MiXCR to the 5' RACE reads. The repertoire holds about 280,000 distinct CDR3 sequences, with 27% as singletons. These data belong to a study of blood T cells in healthy people across ages. With 2 bases removed from V and 4 bases from J, the gap between germline ends came to 12 bases. The germline V gene encodes CDR1 MNHEY and CDR2 SVGEGT. The length of the CDR3 is 15 residues. Study findings and constraints: More naive CD4+ cells and higher diversity marked long-lived donors relative to aged donors.

The sequence was obtained from a woman in her 70s in good health. The chain carries TRBV6-2 or TRBV6-3 and TRBJ1-5, with D perhaps TRBD1 (5 bases). The sequencing input was blood. CDR3 in amino acids: CASSYSRGPNQPQHF. The CDR3 DNA sequence: TGTGCCAGCAGTTACAGTCGGGGCCCTAATCAGCCCCAGCATTTT.